Below are 8 T cell receptor beta chains sequenced from a single sample in a study of blood T cell repertoires in COVID-19. Only in-frame clones appear in the TCRdb table, and some are missing; sequencing was by immunoSEQ multiplex PCR. The table shows 95,000 to 150,000 clones, with 70% to 90% occurring only once. What was sequenced was peripheral blood. Receptor source: a man aged 60-69 years with acute or convalescent COVID-19.

The DNA of the CDR3 is TGTGCCAGCAGTTTCCACTCCGGGACAGGCTCCTACGAGCAGTACTTC. This encodes CASSFHSGTGSYEQYF. The chain joins TRBV28 to TRBJ2-7; 8 positions agree with TRBD1. CDR1 is MDHEN, CDR2 SYDVKM, per germline. This CDR3 comprises 16 residues. The junction had 7 bases not matched to a gene; V was cut back by 3 bases and J by 0 bases.

This chain uses TRBV18 with TRBJ2-7; 7 positions agree with TRBD2. V dropped 6 bases and J dropped 5; count of bases not matched to a gene: 4. There are 12 residues in the CDR3. The germline gives CDR1 KGHSH, CDR2 LQKENI. CDR3 sequence reads: CASSPRGDEQYF. In DNA form, the CDR3 reads TGTGCCAGCTCTCCCCGGGGGGACGAGCAGTACTTC.

The V and J genes are TRBV30 and TRBJ2-3; D unclear. The CDR3 sequence is 14 residues long. V gave up 3 bases and J gave up 3 bases, with 13 bases separating them. Germline V CDR1 and CDR2: GTSNPN, SVGIG (reference sequence). CDR3: CAWSPTEWTDTQYF. CDR3 nucleotide sequence: TGTGCCTGGAGCCCCACCGAGTGGACAGATACGCAGTATTTT. The variable domain in full, completed from reference TRBV30 and TRBJ2-3, reads SQTIHQWPATLVQPVGSPLSLECTVEGTSNPNLYWYRQAAGRGLQLLFYSVGIGQISSEVPQNLSASRPQDRQFILSSKKLLLSDSGFYLCAWSPTEWTDTQYFGPGTRLTVL.

This clone came up once. J is TRBJ2-4 and V is TRBV30; a weak D match, TRBD2 (6 bases). The CDR3 runs to 19 residues. The germline CDR1 and CDR2 sequences are GTSNPN and SVGIG (reference sequence). Trimming cost V 0 bases and J 12 bases, with 33 bases left between them. The CDR3, as DNA: TGTGCCTGGAGTGTTTTTTACCGAACTCCCCCTCTAGCCAGGGAGGATCAGTACTTC. Its translation: CAWSVFYRTPPLAREDQYF. The entire variable domain, with the rest obtained from reference TRBV30 and TRBJ2-4, is as follows: SQTIHQWPATLVQPVGSPLSLECTVEGTSNPNLYWYRQAAGRGLQLLFYSVGIGQISSEVPQNLSASRPQDRQFILSSKKLLLSDSGFYLCAWSVFYRTPPLAREDQYFGAGTRLSVL.

The chain joins TRBV6-5 to TRBJ2-7; a weak D match, TRBD2 (6 bases). V shed 7 bases and J shed 0 bases, with 13 bases lying between them. The CDR3 consists of 14 residues. Germline CDR1 is MNHEY and CDR2 is SVGAGI. This CDR3 is CASKSGLSSYEQYF. In DNA form, the CDR3 reads TGTGCCAGCAAATCGGGACTGAGCTCCTACGAGCAGTACTTC.

The chain has TRBV29-1 and TRBJ2-3; possibly TRBD1 for D (6 bases). V shed 3 bases and J shed 2 bases, with 24 bases lying between them. This CDR3 is built from 18 residues. Per germline, CDR1 SQVTM and CDR2 ANQGSEA. CDR3 DNA sequence: TGCAGCGTTGAGGGGGACATAAGCGGAGAAGACGTCACAGATACGCAGTATTTT. Its translation: CSVEGDISGEDVTDTQYF.

V usage is TRBV29-1 and J usage is TRBJ2-7; 9 bases map to TRBD2. This CDR3 contains 14 residues. In germline, CDR1 is SQVTM, CDR2 ANQGSEA. Germline trimming cut 3 bases from V and 3 bases from J; bases unmatched to any gene: 6. CDR3 in DNA: TGCAGCGTTGATGGAGCGGGAGGAATCTACGAGCAGTACTTC. As protein: CSVDGAGGIYEQYF.

DNA of the CDR3: TGTGCCAGCAGCTTAGAAGGTAGGGGGCCCGAGCAGTACTTC. It codes for CASSLEGRGPEQYF. The chain uses TRBV7-2 and TRBJ2-7, with 7 bases identical to TRBD1. Germline CDR1 is SGHTA and CDR2 is FQGNSA. V lost 1 base to trimming and J lost 6 bases; unmatched junction nucleotides: 6. The CDR3 contains 14 residues.